This T cell receptor (beta chain) derives from a study of technical replicates of blood from a few donors (dated by TCRdb to about 2017). To prepare the library, the immunoSEQ multiplex PCR assay was applied. In its TCRdb copy, this immuneACCESS table keeps in-frame sequences only and misses some clones. Where compared with another copy, unresolved V genes explain less than half of these, and the others have no known cause. The sample table lists roughly 79,000 clones, approximately 95% of them with a count of one. Clones ranked in the top ten supply 0.36% of the sample. A remark on this clone: Its binding antigen is unknown. Base quality data are lacking; no much larger clone is found one base away.

V loses 1 base, J loses 4 bases, and the germline ends lie 10 bases apart. Sequences SGHAT (CDR1) and FQDESV (CDR2) are obtained from the germline V gene (reference sequence). From cysteine to phenylalanine, the CDR3 is 14 amino acids long. The entry retains the CDR3 DNA only, 42 bases that are in frame from base 1. The V and J segments used are TRBV11-1 and TRBJ1-1, with a weak D call of TRBD1 (5 bases match). The sequence was obtained from a human donor in good health. Sequenced sample: T cells isolated from PBMCs. For the CDR3, the sequence is CASSLVSRATEAFF. Read as DNA, the sequence is TGTGCCAGCAGCTTAGTATCCAGGGCCACTGAAGCTTTCTTT. The full variable domain, completed from the reference TRBV11-1 and TRBJ1-1 proteins outside the CDR3, reads EAEVAQSPRYKITEKSQAVAFWCDPISGHATLYWYRQILGQGPELLVQFQDESVVDDSQLPKDRFSAERLKGVDSTLKIQPAELGDSAMYLCASSLVSRATEAFFGQGTRLTVV.